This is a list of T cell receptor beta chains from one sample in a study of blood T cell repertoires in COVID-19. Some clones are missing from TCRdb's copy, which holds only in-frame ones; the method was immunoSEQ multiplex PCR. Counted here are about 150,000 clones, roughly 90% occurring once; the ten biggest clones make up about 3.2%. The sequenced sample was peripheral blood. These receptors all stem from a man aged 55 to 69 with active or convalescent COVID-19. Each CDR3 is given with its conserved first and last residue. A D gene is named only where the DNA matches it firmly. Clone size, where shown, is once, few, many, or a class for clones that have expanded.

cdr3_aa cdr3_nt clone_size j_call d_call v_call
CSGRQGANTEAFF TGCAGCGGCAGACAGGGGGCCAACACTGAAGCTTTCTTT . TRBJ1-1 TRBD1 TRBV29-1
CASSRGGSGANVLTF TGTGCCAGCAGTCGAGGGGGTTCGGGGGCCAACGTCCTGACTTTC . TRBJ2-6 . TRBV6-2/TRBV6-3
CAIRQGATYEQYF TGTGCCATCCGACAGGGGGCCACCTACGAGCAGTACTTC . TRBJ2-7 TRBD1 TRBV6-5
CASNGPRGSAGSYEQYF TGTGCCAGCAACGGACCGCGGGGAAGCGCCGGGAGTTACGAGCAGTACTTC . TRBJ2-7 . TRBV3-1/TRBV3-2
CASSQTMDTSNYGYTF TGCGCCAGCAGCCAAACAATGGACACCTCTAACTATGGCTACACCTTC . TRBJ1-2 . TRBV4-1
CASSYYTMAGQPQHF TGTGCCAGCAGTTACTACACCATGGCAGGTCAGCCCCAGCATTTT . TRBJ1-5 . TRBV6-2/TRBV6-3
CASSFRSGQFSYNEQFF TGTGCCAGCAGCTTCAGAAGCGGCCAATTCTCCTACAATGAGCAGTTCTTC . TRBJ2-1 . TRBV11-2
CASSLSGRQADTQYF TGCGCCAGCAGCTTAAGTGGGAGACAGGCAGATACGCAGTATTTT . TRBJ2-3 . TRBV5-1
CASSLGVGVNHEQYF TGTGCCAGCAGCTTGGGAGTAGGGGTAAACCACGAGCAGTACTTC . TRBJ2-7 . TRBV5-6
CASTPSGGRTDTQYF TGTGCCAGCACACCCAGCGGGGGGAGAACAGATACGCAGTATTTT once TRBJ2-3 TRBD2 TRBV7-2
CASSTYSSYEQYF TGTGCCAGCAGTACTTACAGCTCCTACGAGCAGTACTTC . TRBJ2-7 . TRBV6-5
CASSLSEGNTIYF TGTGCCAGCAGCCTATCGGAGGGAAACACCATATATTTT . TRBJ1-3 . TRBV12-3/TRBV12-4
CAWSRGSTNEKLFF TGTGCCTGGAGCCGGGGGTCAACTAATGAAAAACTGTTTTTT . TRBJ1-4 . TRBV30
CASSPRRGVPNNEQFF TGTGCCAGCAGCCCCCGACGTGGAGTGCCGAACAATGAGCAGTTCTTC once TRBJ2-1 . TRBV7-3
CSASLGRGGTQYF TGCAGTGCTAGTTTGGGGAGGGGGGGGACCCAGTACTTC . TRBJ2-5 . TRBV20-1
CAIVGDSGAYNEQFF TGTGCCATAGTCGGGGATAGCGGAGCCTACAATGAGCAGTTCTTC . TRBJ2-1 . TRBV10-3
CASSQTSLGEQFF TGTGCCAGCAGCCAGACTAGTCTCGGTGAGCAGTTCTTC once TRBJ2-1 . TRBV3-1/TRBV3-2
CASSPTGGYGYTF TGTGCCAGCAGCCCGACAGGGGGCTATGGCTACACCTTC . TRBJ1-2 TRBD1 TRBV9
CASSLDRAAYNEQFF TGTGCCAGCAGCCTCGACAGGGCGGCCTACAATGAGCAGTTCTTC . TRBJ2-1 TRBD1 TRBV4-2
CASSSSTGAVSQPQHF TGTGCCAGCAGCTCTAGTACAGGGGCGGTGAGTCAGCCCCAGCATTTT . TRBJ1-5 TRBD1 TRBV7-9
CASSLAGFVNSPLHF TGTGCCAGCAGCTTAGCAGGGTTTGTCAATTCACCCCTCCACTTT . TRBJ1-6 . TRBV11-2
CASSRLTGPMNTEAFF TGTGCCAGCAGCAGACTAACCGGGCCGATGAACACTGAAGCTTTCTTT once TRBJ1-1 . TRBV21-1
CASSRQAQEQYF TGTGCCAGCAGTCGACAGGCTCAAGAGCAGTACTTC once TRBJ2-7 . TRBV6-5
CASSSDIPGEQYF TGTGCCAGCAGCTCCGACATTCCGGGGGAGCAGTACTTC . TRBJ2-7 . TRBV11-2
CAWSVLEGTPLHF TGTGCCTGGAGTGTATTGGAGGGGACACCCCTCCACTTT . TRBJ1-6 . TRBV30
CASSLVSGRENTGELFF TGTGCCAGCAGCTTAGTTAGCGGGAGGGAGAACACCGGGGAGCTGTTTTTT . TRBJ2-2 TRBD2 TRBV13
CASSVGTGSPYEQYF TGTGCCAGCAGTGTCGGGACAGGATCACCCTACGAGCAGTACTTC . TRBJ2-7 TRBD1 TRBV5-5
CASSLSSGADTQYF TGTGCCAGCAGCTTGTCCAGCGGGGCAGATACGCAGTATTTT once TRBJ2-3 TRBD2 TRBV5-4
CASTSGASYEQYF TGTGCCAGCACTAGCGGCGCATCCTACGAGCAGTACTTC . TRBJ2-7 TRBD2 TRBV6-6
CASSGRESSYNEQFF TGTGCCAGTAGCGGGAGGGAGAGCTCCTACAATGAGCAGTTCTTC . TRBJ2-1 TRBD2 TRBV19
CASSLPPYEAFF TGTGCCAGCAGCCTTCCCCCGTATGAAGCTTTCTTT . TRBJ1-1 . TRBV28
CASSLALIAGGSSYEQYF TGTGCCAGCAGCTTAGCGCTGATAGCGGGGGGATCCTCCTACGAGCAGTACTTC once TRBJ2-7 TRBD2 TRBV7-2
CASSWQRPGQGYNEQFF TGTGCCAGCAGTTGGCAGCGCCCGGGACAGGGTTACAATGAGCAGTTCTTC . TRBJ2-1 TRBD1 TRBV27
CSVGPLTRGNYGYTF TGCAGCGTTGGGCCCCTGACAAGGGGGAACTATGGCTACACCTTC . TRBJ1-2 . TRBV29-1
CASSQEGAGMAEKLFF TGCGCCAGCAGCCAAGAGGGTGCAGGGATGGCAGAAAAACTGTTTTTT once TRBJ1-4 . TRBV4-1